The 17 T cell receptor beta chains presented below share a single source sample, sequenced in a study of blood T cell repertoires in COVID-19. Only in-frame clones appear in the TCRdb table, and some are missing; sequencing was by immunoSEQ multiplex PCR. This repertoire shows fewer than 250,000 clones, 80% to 95% found once; its top ten account for roughly 0.8%. The material sequenced was peripheral blood. Every receptor here comes from a man under 40 with COVID-19, enrolled during active disease.

Only one count was recorded for this clone. The chain is built from TRBV14 and TRBJ2-1; perhaps TRBD2 as D (6 bases). The CDR3 is made up of 14 amino acids. Germline values: CDR1 SGHDN, CDR2 FVKESK. Trimming left V 2 bases short and J 8 bases short, with 13 bases between. CDR3 nucleotide sequence: TGTGCCAGCAGCCAATCCCTGGAGGGTTATGAGCAGTTCTTC. Its translation is CASSQSLEGYEQFF.

The chain has TRBV11-3 and TRBJ2-7; 7 bases align to TRBD1. V was clipped by 5 bases and J by 2 bases; unmatched bases: 0. The CDR3 totals 12 residues. CDR1 is SGHNT, CDR2 YENEEA, per germline. As DNA, the CDR3 is TGTGCCAGCAGCCAGGGGGCCTACGAGCAGTACTTC. Translation gives CASSQGAYEQYF.

The table lists this clone with a count of one. This chain links TRBV7-3 with TRBJ1-1; TRBD1 matches 7 bases. Trimming removed 3 bases from V and 4 bases from J; junction bases left unmatched: 2. The CDR3 totals 13 residues. Germline CDR1 reads SGHTA; CDR2 reads FQGTGA. CDR3 sequence: CASSFTGVTEAFF. The CDR3 DNA follows: TGTGCCAGCAGCTTTACAGGGGTCACTGAAGCTTTCTTT.

The chain has TRBV24-1 and TRBJ2-1, with no clear D. In germline, CDR1 is KGHDR, CDR2 SFDVKD. This CDR3 spans 12 amino acids. Trimming cost V 0 bases and J 7 bases, with 3 bases left between them. The CDR3 DNA reads as TGTGCCACCAGTGATTTGCTTAATGAGCAGTTCTTC. Translating gives CATSDLLNEQFF.

V usage is TRBV27 and J usage is TRBJ2-3, with D maybe TRBD1 (6 bases). CDR1 and CDR2 (germline): MNHEY, SMNVEV (reference sequence). Deletions cut 4 bases from V and 1 base from J, with 15 bases between. The CDR3 sequence is 16 residues long. The CDR3 DNA follows: TGTGCCAGCAGTTCCTCACAGGGTAAGGGCACAGATACGCAGTATTTT. Amino acids: CASSSSQGKGTDTQYF.

In DNA, the CDR3 is TGTGCCTGGAGTTTGGGGCCAACTAATGAAAAACTGTTTTTT. Amino acid sequence: CAWSLGPTNEKLFF. The rearrangement links TRBV30 to TRBJ1-4, with a possible D match to TRBD1 (5 bases). The V end was cut by 2 bases, the J end by 0 bases, with 7 bases between. The V gene's germline CDR1 is GTSNPN and CDR2 SVGIG (reference sequence). The CDR3 runs 14 residues.

The chain links TRBV5-1 to TRBJ1-2; D may be TRBD1 (6 bases). This CDR3 is built from 12 residues. The V gene's germline CDR1 is SGHRS and CDR2 YFSETQ. The germline V and J ends were trimmed by 4 bases and 8 bases, with 12 bases remaining between them. Here the CDR3 DNA reads TGCGCCAGCAGCCCACAGGGACACGGCTACACCTTC. This sequence encodes CASSPQGHGYTF. Full variable domain (missing parts from reference TRBV5-1 and TRBJ1-2): KAGVTQTPRYLIKTRGQQVTLSCSPISGHRSVSWYQQTPGQGLQFLFEYFSETQRNKGNFPGRFSGRQFSNSRSEMNVSTLELGDSALYLCASSPQGHGYTFGSGTRLTVV.

A single count supports this clone. The chain couples TRBV25-1 to TRBJ1-1; tentatively, D is TRBD1 (5 bases). The CDR3 covers 16 residues. The V end lost 7 bases, the J end lost 3 bases, and 21 bases lay between the germline ends. The germline V gene encodes CDR1 MGHDK and CDR2 SYGVNS. CDR3 sequence reads: CASIPSPVSGYTEAFF. The CDR3 region has the DNA TGTGCCAGCATTCCCTCCCCGGTGTCAGGGTACACTGAAGCTTTCTTT.

The V call is TRBV10-3, the J call TRBJ2-1; 10 bases agree with TRBD1. Germline-derived CDR1 and CDR2 are ENHRY and SYGVKD. The J segment lost 5 bases and the V segment lost 8 bases, leaving 6 bases of the junction unmatched. The CDR3 covers 14 residues. For the CDR3, the DNA is TGTGCCATCCAGGACAGGGGGGCAAACAATGAGCAGTTCTTC. Its protein product is CAIQDRGANNEQFF.

This clone was counted only a few times. The rearrangement uses TRBV19 and TRBJ2-2; D perhaps matches TRBD2 (6 bases). Germline CDR1 reads LNHDA; CDR2 reads SQIVND (reference sequence). V was clipped by 1 base and J by 0 bases, with 12 bases between them. The CDR3 runs to 17 residues. The CDR3 loop reads CASSIVSGGANTGELFF. CDR3 sequence (DNA): TGTGCCAGTAGTATAGTAAGCGGCGGGGCGAACACCGGGGAGCTGTTTTTT.

This rearrangement joins TRBV27 to TRBJ1-5, with 9 bases lining up with TRBD1. The CDR3 is made up of 16 amino acids. The J segment lost 4 bases and the V segment lost 3 bases, leaving 7 bases of the junction unmatched. The germline V gene encodes CDR1 MNHEY and CDR2 SMNVEV (reference sequence). CDR3 amino acids: CASSLLGQGNNQPQHF. The CDR3 nucleotides are TGTGCCAGCAGTTTGTTGGGACAGGGAAATAATCAGCCCCAGCATTTT.

The gene calls are TRBV7-9 and TRBJ1-1; 9 nucleotides match TRBD1. The CDR3 extends over 14 amino acids. Germline trimming cut 6 bases from V and 3 bases from J; bases unmatched to any gene: 5. Germline V gives CDR1 SEHNR, CDR2 FQNEAQ (reference sequence). The DNA for the CDR3 is TGTGCCAGCAGGCAACAGGGGGCGGACACTGAAGCTTTCTTT. This translates into CASRQQGADTEAFF.

The J gene is TRBJ1-2, the V gene TRBV9; tentative D call: TRBD1 (6 bases). From germline, CDR1 is SGDLS and CDR2 YYNGEE. Trimming shortened V by 0 bases and J by 6 bases, and 12 bases separated the two germline ends. The CDR3 totals 14 residues. CDR3 in DNA: TGTGCCAGCAGCGTAGCTGGAACAGGGCATGGCTACACCTTC. Its protein product is CASSVAGTGHGYTF.

Note on this clone: Other DNA sequences from this sample encode an identical CDR3 as well. The chain recombines TRBV29-1 with TRBJ2-1; 9 bases map to TRBD2. Germline V gene lookup returns CDR1 SQVTM and CDR2 ANQGSEA. The CDR3 sequence is 14 residues long. Trimming removed 6 bases from V and 4 bases from J; junction bases left unmatched: 7. The CDR3 DNA is TGCAGCGTCGCTCGACTAGCGGAATACAATGAGCAGTTCTTC. Translating gives CSVARLAEYNEQFF.

The CDR3 DNA reads TGTGCCAGCAGCCAAGATAGCCCTAGCGGGGGCCAGTACTTC. As protein: CASSQDSPSGGQYF. V is TRBV3-1 (or the pseudogene TRBV3-2) and J is TRBJ2-5, with 10 bases that match TRBD2. This CDR3 spans 14 amino acids. V shed 0 bases, J shed 10 bases, and the junction held 5 bases outside the gene matches. Looked up from germline, CDR1 is LGHDT and CDR2 is YNNKEL (reference sequence).

The genes are TRBV9 and TRBJ1-2; 8 nucleotides align to TRBD1. V shed 2 bases, J shed 7 bases, and the junction held 13 bases outside the gene matches. This CDR3 has 16 amino acids. Germline CDR1 and CDR2: SGDLS and YYNGEE. This CDR3 reads CASSVHPDRVYGGYTF. CDR3 sequence (DNA): TGTGCCAGCAGCGTCCACCCGGACAGGGTATACGGTGGCTACACCTTC.

The chain joins TRBV11-3 to TRBJ2-1, with D perhaps TRBD2 (6 bases). The CDR3 spans 13 residues. Trimming stripped 3 bases from V and 8 bases from J, with 11 bases between. From germline, CDR1 is SGHNT and CDR2 YENEEA. This CDR3 reads CASSFGGTDEQFF. As DNA, the CDR3 is TGTGCCAGCAGCTTCGGAGGGACGGATGAGCAGTTCTTC.